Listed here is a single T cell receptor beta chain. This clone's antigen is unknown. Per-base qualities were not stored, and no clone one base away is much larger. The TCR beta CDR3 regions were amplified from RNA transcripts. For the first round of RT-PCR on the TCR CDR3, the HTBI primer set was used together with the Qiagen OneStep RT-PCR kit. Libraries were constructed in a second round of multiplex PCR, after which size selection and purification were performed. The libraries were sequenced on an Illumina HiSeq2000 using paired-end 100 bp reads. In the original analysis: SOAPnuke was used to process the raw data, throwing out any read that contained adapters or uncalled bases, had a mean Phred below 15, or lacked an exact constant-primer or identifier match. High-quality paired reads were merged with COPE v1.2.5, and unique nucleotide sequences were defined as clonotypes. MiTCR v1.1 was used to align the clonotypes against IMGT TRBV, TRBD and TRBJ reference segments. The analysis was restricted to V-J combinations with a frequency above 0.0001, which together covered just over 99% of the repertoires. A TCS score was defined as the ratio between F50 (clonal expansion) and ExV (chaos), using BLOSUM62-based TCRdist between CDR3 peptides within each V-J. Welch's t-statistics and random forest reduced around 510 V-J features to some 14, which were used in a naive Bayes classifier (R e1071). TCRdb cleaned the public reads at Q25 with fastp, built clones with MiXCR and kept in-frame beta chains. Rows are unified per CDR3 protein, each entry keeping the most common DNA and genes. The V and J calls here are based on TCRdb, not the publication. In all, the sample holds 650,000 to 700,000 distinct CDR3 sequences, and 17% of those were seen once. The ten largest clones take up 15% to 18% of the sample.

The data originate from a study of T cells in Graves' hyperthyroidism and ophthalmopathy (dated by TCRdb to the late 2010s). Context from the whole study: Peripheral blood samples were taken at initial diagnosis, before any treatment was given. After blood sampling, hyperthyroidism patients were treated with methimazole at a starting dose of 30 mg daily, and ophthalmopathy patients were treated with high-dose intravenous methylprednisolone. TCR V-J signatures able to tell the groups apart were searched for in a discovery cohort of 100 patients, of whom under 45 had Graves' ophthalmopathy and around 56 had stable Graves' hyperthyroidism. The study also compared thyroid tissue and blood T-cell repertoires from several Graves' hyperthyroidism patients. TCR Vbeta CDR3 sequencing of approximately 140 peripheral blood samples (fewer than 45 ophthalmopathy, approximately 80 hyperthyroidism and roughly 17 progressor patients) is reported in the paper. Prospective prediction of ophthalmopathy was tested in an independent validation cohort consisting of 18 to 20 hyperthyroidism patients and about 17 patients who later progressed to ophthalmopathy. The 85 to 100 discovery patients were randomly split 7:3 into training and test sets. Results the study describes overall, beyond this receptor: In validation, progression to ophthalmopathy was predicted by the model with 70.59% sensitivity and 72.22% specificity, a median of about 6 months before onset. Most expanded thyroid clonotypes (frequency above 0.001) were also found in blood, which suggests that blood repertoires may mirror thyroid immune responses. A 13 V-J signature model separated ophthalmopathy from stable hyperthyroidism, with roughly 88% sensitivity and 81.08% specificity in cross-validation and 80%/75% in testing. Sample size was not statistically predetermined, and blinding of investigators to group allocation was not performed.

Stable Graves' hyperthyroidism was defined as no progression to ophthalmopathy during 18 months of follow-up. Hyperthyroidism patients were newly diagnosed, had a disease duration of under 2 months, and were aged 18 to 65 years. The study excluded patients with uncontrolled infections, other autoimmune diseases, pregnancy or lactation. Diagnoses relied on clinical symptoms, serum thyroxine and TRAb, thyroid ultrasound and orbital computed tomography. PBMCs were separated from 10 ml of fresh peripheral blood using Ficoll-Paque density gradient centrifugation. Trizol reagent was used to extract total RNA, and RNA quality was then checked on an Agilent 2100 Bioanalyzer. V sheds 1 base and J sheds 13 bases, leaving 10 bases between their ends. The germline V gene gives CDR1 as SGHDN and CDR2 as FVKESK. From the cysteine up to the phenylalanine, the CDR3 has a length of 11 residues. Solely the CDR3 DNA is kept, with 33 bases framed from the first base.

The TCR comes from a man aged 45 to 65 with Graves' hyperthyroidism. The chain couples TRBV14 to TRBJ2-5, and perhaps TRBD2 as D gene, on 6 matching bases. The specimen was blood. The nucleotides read TGTGCCAGCAGCCAAGGGAGGGGTTGGTACTTC. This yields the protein CASSQGRGWYF. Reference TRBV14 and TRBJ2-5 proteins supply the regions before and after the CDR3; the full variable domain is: EAGVTQFPSHSVIEKGQTVTLRCDPISGHDNLYWYRRVMGKEIKFLLHFVKESKQDESGMPNNRFLAERTGGTYSTLKVQPAELEDSGVYFCASSQGRGWYFGPGTRLLVL.